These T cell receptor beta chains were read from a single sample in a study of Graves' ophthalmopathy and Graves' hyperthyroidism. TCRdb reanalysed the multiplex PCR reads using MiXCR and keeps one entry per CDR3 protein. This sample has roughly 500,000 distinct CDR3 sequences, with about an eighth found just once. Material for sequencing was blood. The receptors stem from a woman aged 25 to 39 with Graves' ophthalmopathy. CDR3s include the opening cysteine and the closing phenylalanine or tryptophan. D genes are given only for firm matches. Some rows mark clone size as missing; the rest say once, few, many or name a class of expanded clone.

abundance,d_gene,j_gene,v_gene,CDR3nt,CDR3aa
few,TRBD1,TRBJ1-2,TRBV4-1,TGCGCCAGCAACCGGGACAGGGGTCTTTCTTTGGATGGCTACACCTTC,CASNRDRGLSLDGYTF
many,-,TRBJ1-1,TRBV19,TGTGCCAGTACCCGAAACAGGGTTAATACTGAAGCTTTCTTT,CASTRNRVNTEAFF
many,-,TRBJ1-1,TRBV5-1,TGCGCCAGCAATAAGGGCCTGAACACTGAAGCTTTCTTT,CASNKGLNTEAFF
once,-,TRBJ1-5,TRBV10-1,TGCGCCAGCAGTGGACAGATCAATCAGCCCCAGCATTTT,CASSGQINQPQHF
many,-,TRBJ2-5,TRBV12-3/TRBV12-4,TGTGCCAGCAGTTTTAGTGTTGAGACCCAGTACTTC,CASSFSVETQYF
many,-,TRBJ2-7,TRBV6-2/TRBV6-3,TGTGCCAGCAGCCGCACGACAGGTTATAGCTCCTACGAGCAGTACTTC,CASSRTTGYSSYEQYF
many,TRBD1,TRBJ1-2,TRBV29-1,TGCAGCGTCACACCAACAGGGGCAGATGGCTACACCTTC,CSVTPTGADGYTF
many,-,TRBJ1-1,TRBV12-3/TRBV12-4,TGTGCCAGCAGTCTGACAGCCTGGGGCACTGAAGCTTTCTTT,CASSLTAWGTEAFF
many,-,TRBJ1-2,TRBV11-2,TGTGCCAGCAGCTTAGTGGGCTCGGGCCGTTTTGACTATGGCTACACCTTC,CASSLVGSGRFDYGYTF
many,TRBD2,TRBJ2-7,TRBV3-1,TGTGCCAGCAGCCAGGGTAGCGGGAGTTACGAGCAGTACTTC,CASSQGSGSYEQYF
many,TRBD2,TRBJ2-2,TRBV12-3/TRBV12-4,TGTGCCAGCAGTTCGGTAGCGGGGACATACACCGGGGAGCTGTTTTTT,CASSSVAGTYTGELFF
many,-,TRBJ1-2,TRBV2,TGTGCCAGCAGTGAAGCCTTAGCGGGGACGGATGGCTACACCTTC,CASSEALAGTDGYTF
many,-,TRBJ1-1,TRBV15,TGTGCCACCAGCAGAGATCCGGGTGCTGTCACTGAAGCTTTCTTT,CATSRDPGAVTEAFF
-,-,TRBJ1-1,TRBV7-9,TGTGCCAGCAGCTACTTTCCAGGGAGCCCTGAAGCTTTCTTT,CASSYFPGSPEAFF
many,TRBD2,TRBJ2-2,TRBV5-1,TGCGCCAGCAGCTTGGCACTAGCGAAAGGCGGGGAGCTGTTTTTT,CASSLALAKGGELFF
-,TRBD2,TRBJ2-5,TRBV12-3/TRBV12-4,TGTGCCAGCAGTGCGCGACTAGCGGGGGGGCCAGGTTTAAAGACCCAGTACTTC,CASSARLAGGPGLKTQYF
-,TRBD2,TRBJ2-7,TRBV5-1,TGCGCCAGCAGCTGGACTAGCGGAACATCCTACGAGCAGTACTTC,CASSWTSGTSYEQYF
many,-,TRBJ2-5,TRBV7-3,TGTGCCAGCAGCTTAACAGCCACAGAGGCCCAGTACTTC,CASSLTATEAQYF
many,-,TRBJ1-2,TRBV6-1,TGTGCCAGCAGTGTTCGGGGGGCACGGGGCTACACCTTC,CASSVRGARGYTF
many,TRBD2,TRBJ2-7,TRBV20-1,TGCAGTGCTAGAGATACAGCGGGGGTGGACGAGCAGTACTTC,CSARDTAGVDEQYF
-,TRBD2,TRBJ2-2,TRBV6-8,TGTGCCAGCAGACCGACTAGCGGGGGGGCCGACACCGGGGAGCTGTTTTTT,CASRPTSGGADTGELFF
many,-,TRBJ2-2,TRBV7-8,TGTGCCAGCAGAGACACCTATCCCGGGGCCCGGGAGCTGTTTTTT,CASRDTYPGARELFF
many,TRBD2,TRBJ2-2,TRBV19,TGTGCCAGTAGTATAGTAGCGGGAGGGCCTGCCGGGGAGCTATTTTTT,CASSIVAGGPAGELFF
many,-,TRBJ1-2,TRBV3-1,TGTGCCAGCAGCCTTAGTCCTGACGCCTACTATGGCTACACCTTC,CASSLSPDAYYGYTF
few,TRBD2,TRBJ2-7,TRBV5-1,TGCGCCAGCAGCTTAACTAGCGGGAGTCAGTCCTACGAGCAGTACTTC,CASSLTSGSQSYEQYF
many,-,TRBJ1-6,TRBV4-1,TGCGCCAGCAGCCAAGGAGGGGGGAATTCACCCCTCCACTTT,CASSQGGGNSPLHF
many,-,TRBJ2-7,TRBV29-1,TGCAGCGGGGTAGTGGGGGCCTACGAGCAGTACTTC,CSGVVGAYEQYF
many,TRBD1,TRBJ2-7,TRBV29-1,TGCAGCGTTGGACAGGGAAAAACCTACGAGCAGTACTTC,CSVGQGKTYEQYF
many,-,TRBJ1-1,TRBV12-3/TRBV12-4,TGTGCCAGCAGTCGGACACGGGAGGTAACTGAAGCTTTCTTT,CASSRTREVTEAFF
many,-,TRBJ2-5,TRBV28,TGTGCCAGCAGTTTATCCCAGGGTTATCAGGAGACCCAGTACTTC,CASSLSQGYQETQYF
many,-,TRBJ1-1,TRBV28,TGTGCCAGCAGTTTTATCACTGAAGCTTTCTTT,CASSFITEAFF
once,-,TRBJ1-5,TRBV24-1,TGTGCCACCAGTGATTTTTTCGGTCAGCCCCAGCATTTT,CATSDFFGQPQHF
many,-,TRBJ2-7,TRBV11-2,TGTGCCAGCAGCTTACGGGGATTCTCCTACGAGCAGTACTTC,CASSLRGFSYEQYF
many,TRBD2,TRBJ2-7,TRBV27,TGTGCCAGCAGTTCCCTCGGGACTAGCGGCTTTTACGAGCAGTACTTC,CASSSLGTSGFYEQYF
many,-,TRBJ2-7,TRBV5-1,TGCGCCAGCAGCTTGGTGGCTACCGAGCAGTACTTC,CASSLVATEQYF
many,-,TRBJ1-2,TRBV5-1,TGCGCCAGCAGCTTGAACAGGGAGTACTATGGCTACACCTTC,CASSLNREYYGYTF
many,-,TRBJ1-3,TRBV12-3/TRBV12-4,TGTGCCAGCAGCCTGACCCAGGGCTCTGGAAACACCATATATTTT,CASSLTQGSGNTIYF
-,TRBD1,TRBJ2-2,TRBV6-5,TGTGCCAGCAGTTACTCCCCGGGACAGGAGCGCACCGGGGATCTGTTTTTT,CASSYSPGQERTGDLFF
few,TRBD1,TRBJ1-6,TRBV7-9,TGTGCCAGCAGCCCTCGACCCGACAGGGGAAATTCACCCCTCCACTTT,CASSPRPDRGNSPLHF
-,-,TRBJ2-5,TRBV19,TGTGCCAGTAGTATCCCGGGGACCCAAGAGACCCAGTACTTC,CASSIPGTQETQYF
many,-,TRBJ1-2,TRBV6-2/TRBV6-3,TGTGCCAGCAGTTACGCCGGTGGCTACACCTTC,CASSYAGGYTF
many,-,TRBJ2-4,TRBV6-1,TGTGCCAGCAGTGAAGGGTCAGTAACCAAAAACATTCAGTACTTC,CASSEGSVTKNIQYF
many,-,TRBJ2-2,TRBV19,TGTGCCAGTAGCCAGGGGGGTCGAGCCGGGGAGCTGTTTTTT,CASSQGGRAGELFF
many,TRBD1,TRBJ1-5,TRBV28,TGTGCCAGCAGTCCTCCGGGACAGGGGACGTTGGTCAATCAGCCCCAGCATTTT,CASSPPGQGTLVNQPQHF
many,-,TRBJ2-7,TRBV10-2,TGCGCCAGCAGTGAGTCAGGCGGCTACGAGCAGTACTTC,CASSESGGYEQYF
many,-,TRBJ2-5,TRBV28,TGTGCCAGCAGGGAACTCAGTGCGTACCAAGAGACCCAGTACTTC,CASRELSAYQETQYF
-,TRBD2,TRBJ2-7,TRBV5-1,TGCGCCAGCAGCTTGGGGGGCGGGAGACTCTACGAGCAGTACTTC,CASSLGGGRLYEQYF
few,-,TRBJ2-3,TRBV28,TGTGCCAGTGCCGAGCGTGCCAGTGGCACAGATACGCAGTATTTT,CASAERASGTDTQYF
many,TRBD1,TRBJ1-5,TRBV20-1,TGCAGTCCCTGGGACAGGGACAATCAGCCCCAGCATTTT,CSPWDRDNQPQHF
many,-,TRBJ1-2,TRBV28,TGTGCCACATCTGCCACAGGGATTTTAAACTATGGCTACACCTTC,CATSATGILNYGYTF
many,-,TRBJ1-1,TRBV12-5,TGTGCTAGTGGTTTGGTACTTGGGCCCACTGAAGCTTTCTTT,CASGLVLGPTEAFF
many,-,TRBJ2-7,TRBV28,TGTGCCAGCCCCGAGCGGAGACTGCAGTACTTC,CASPERRLQYF
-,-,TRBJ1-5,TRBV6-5,TGTGCCAGCAGTTACTCGCTGGGGCCATCCCTGGGTCAGCCCCAGCATTTT,CASSYSLGPSLGQPQHF
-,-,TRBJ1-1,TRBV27,TGTGCCAGCAGTTTCATAGAGGGCGAGGGTACTGAAGCTTTCTTT,CASSFIEGEGTEAFF
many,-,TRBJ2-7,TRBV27,TGTGCCAGCAGTCCTACCCCGGCCAGCTTCTCCTACGAGCAGTACTTC,CASSPTPASFSYEQYF